A selection of T cell receptor beta chains follows, all from one sample in a study of T cells in localized non-small cell lung cancer. The table came from immunoSEQ multiplex PCR; TCRdb's copy has only in-frame clones and leaves some out. This sample yields 20,000 to 30,000 clones, of which around 93% are seen a single time; around 4% belongs to the top ten. Material: peripheral blood, obtained before any cancer treatment. The receptors were sampled from a female donor at least 60 years old with stage II squamous cell lung carcinoma. CDR3s include the opening cysteine and the closing phenylalanine or tryptophan. The D gene is left open where the match is weak. Clone size appears in some rows only: once, few, many, or a class for an expanded clone.

J gene: TRBJ1-6; D gene: .; V gene: TRBV6-1; clone size: .; CDR3 protein: CASSVSSKPNNSPLHF; CDR3 DNA: TGTGCCAGCAGTGTATCATCAAAGCCCAATAATTCACCCCTCCACTTT
J gene: TRBJ2-3; D gene: .; V gene: TRBV4-3; clone size: .; CDR3 protein: CASSQAQGADTQYF; CDR3 DNA: TGCGCCAGCAGCCAAGCCCAGGGCGCAGATACGCAGTATTTT
J gene: TRBJ2-3; D gene: .; V gene: TRBV5-1; clone size: .; CDR3 protein: CASSLDLVTDTQYF; CDR3 DNA: TGCGCCAGCAGCTTGGACCTGGTCACAGATACGCAGTATTTT
J gene: TRBJ1-2; D gene: TRBD1; V gene: TRBV9; clone size: .; CDR3 protein: CASSLDRDYGYTF; CDR3 DNA: TGTGCCAGCAGTCTCGACAGGGACTATGGCTACACCTTC
J gene: TRBJ2-2; D gene: .; V gene: TRBV9; clone size: .; CDR3 protein: CASSVEEGRTGELFF; CDR3 DNA: TGTGCCAGCAGCGTAGAGGAGGGCAGGACCGGGGAGCTGTTTTTT
J gene: TRBJ2-7; D gene: TRBD2; V gene: TRBV5-4; clone size: .; CDR3 protein: CASSVYGRGAYEQYF; CDR3 DNA: TGTGCCAGCAGCGTCTATGGGCGGGGGGCCTACGAGCAGTACTTC
J gene: TRBJ2-1; D gene: TRBD2; V gene: TRBV15; clone size: .; CDR3 protein: CATSRGLADEQFF; CDR3 DNA: TGTGCCACCAGCAGGGGACTAGCCGATGAGCAGTTCTTC
J gene: TRBJ1-4; D gene: .; V gene: TRBV9; clone size: .; CDR3 protein: CASSVDVRQTNEKLFF; CDR3 DNA: TGTGCCAGCAGCGTAGATGTGAGGCAAACTAATGAAAAACTGTTTTTT
J gene: TRBJ1-1; D gene: .; V gene: TRBV6-4; clone size: .; CDR3 protein: CASSIWLGTEAFF; CDR3 DNA: TGTGCCAGCAGCATTTGGTTGGGCACTGAAGCTTTCTTT
J gene: TRBJ1-3; D gene: .; V gene: TRBV4-1; clone size: .; CDR3 protein: CASSQGLRGPIISGNTIYF; CDR3 DNA: TGCGCCAGCAGCCAAGGTCTTCGGGGCCCAATTATCTCTGGAAACACCATATATTTT
J gene: TRBJ2-1; D gene: .; V gene: TRBV14; clone size: .; CDR3 protein: CASSQARGAGEARNEQFF; CDR3 DNA: TGTGCCAGCAGCCAAGCCCGGGGGGCGGGGGAAGCGCGCAATGAGCAGTTCTTC
J gene: TRBJ2-1; D gene: .; V gene: TRBV19; clone size: .; CDR3 protein: CASSIGSGQIYNEQFF; CDR3 DNA: TGTGCCAGTAGTATAGGGAGCGGACAGATCTACAATGAGCAGTTCTTC
J gene: TRBJ2-4; D gene: .; V gene: TRBV5-4; clone size: .; CDR3 protein: CASSSGDRLAKNIQYF; CDR3 DNA: TGTGCCAGCAGCAGCGGGGACAGGCTAGCCAAAAACATTCAGTACTTC
J gene: TRBJ2-3; D gene: .; V gene: TRBV7-9; clone size: once; CDR3 protein: CASSPRGFTDTQYF; CDR3 DNA: TGTGCCAGCAGCCCCCGGGGATTCACAGATACGCAGTATTTT
J gene: TRBJ2-7; D gene: TRBD2; V gene: TRBV11-3; clone size: .; CDR3 protein: CASSSGSWYEQYF; CDR3 DNA: TGTGCCAGCAGCAGCGGGAGTTGGTACGAGCAGTACTTC
J gene: TRBJ2-2; D gene: TRBD1; V gene: TRBV19; clone size: .; CDR3 protein: CASTDPGQGGDTGELFF; CDR3 DNA: TGTGCCAGTACTGACCCGGGACAGGGAGGGGACACCGGGGAGCTGTTTTTT
J gene: TRBJ1-1; D gene: .; V gene: TRBV6-6; clone size: .; CDR3 protein: CASNTGTGNTEAFF; CDR3 DNA: TGTGCCAGCAACACCGGGACGGGGAACACTGAAGCTTTCTTT
J gene: TRBJ1-1; D gene: TRBD1; V gene: TRBV29-1; clone size: .; CDR3 protein: CSTHRGGTEAFF; CDR3 DNA: TGCAGCACGCACAGGGGAGGCACTGAAGCTTTCTTT
J gene: TRBJ2-1; D gene: .; V gene: TRBV19; clone size: once; CDR3 protein: CASSTRAQPRYNEQFF; CDR3 DNA: TGTGCCAGTAGTACTCGGGCCCAACCCCGCTACAATGAGCAGTTCTTC
J gene: TRBJ1-2; D gene: TRBD1; V gene: TRBV7-2; clone size: .; CDR3 protein: CASSLAYDRGRRGYTF; CDR3 DNA: TGTGCCAGCAGCTTAGCCTATGACAGGGGGCGCCGGGGCTACACCTTC
J gene: TRBJ1-2; D gene: .; V gene: TRBV15; clone size: once; CDR3 protein: CATSRDATYGYTF; CDR3 DNA: TGTGCCACCAGCAGAGATGCCACATATGGCTACACCTTC
J gene: TRBJ2-1; D gene: .; V gene: TRBV7-2; clone size: .; CDR3 protein: CASSLGPHRQFF; CDR3 DNA: TGTGCCAGCAGCTTAGGGCCCCACAGGCAGTTCTTC
J gene: TRBJ1-2; D gene: .; V gene: TRBV6-4; clone size: .; CDR3 protein: CASSDSRQGPYGYTF; CDR3 DNA: TGTGCCAGCAGTGACTCGAGGCAGGGCCCCTATGGCTACACCTTC
J gene: TRBJ1-2; D gene: TRBD1; V gene: TRBV5-1; clone size: .; CDR3 protein: CASSLSGTGYGYTF; CDR3 DNA: TGCGCCAGCAGCTTGTCCGGGACAGGGTATGGCTACACCTTC
J gene: TRBJ2-3; D gene: TRBD2; V gene: TRBV7-2; clone size: .; CDR3 protein: CASTRLAGVYTDTQYF; CDR3 DNA: TGTGCCAGCACCCGACTAGCGGGGGTCTACACAGATACGCAGTATTTT
J gene: TRBJ2-7; D gene: .; V gene: TRBV5-4; clone size: .; CDR3 protein: CASSLRGQGTAYEQYF; CDR3 DNA: TGTGCCAGCAGCTTGCGAGGGCAGGGTACGGCCTACGAGCAGTACTTC
J gene: TRBJ1-1; D gene: .; V gene: TRBV7-9; clone size: .; CDR3 protein: CASSQALGSEAFF; CDR3 DNA: TGTGCCAGCAGCCAAGCCCTCGGCTCTGAAGCTTTCTTT
J gene: TRBJ1-1; D gene: .; V gene: TRBV27; clone size: .; CDR3 protein: CASSPRVGGNTEAFF; CDR3 DNA: TGTGCCAGCAGTCCACGGGTAGGGGGGAACACTGAAGCTTTCTTT
J gene: TRBJ2-1; D gene: .; V gene: TRBV7-9; clone size: .; CDR3 protein: CASSFKGEDYNEQFF; CDR3 DNA: TGTGCCAGCAGCTTCAAAGGGGAAGACTACAATGAGCAGTTCTTC
J gene: TRBJ1-6; D gene: .; V gene: TRBV19; clone size: .; CDR3 protein: CASSMGQATRSPLHF; CDR3 DNA: TGTGCCAGTAGTATGGGGCAAGCCACCAGATCACCCCTCCACTTT
J gene: TRBJ2-1; D gene: TRBD1; V gene: TRBV9; clone size: .; CDR3 protein: CASSGLRDRDTYNEQFF; CDR3 DNA: TGTGCCAGCAGCGGTCTCCGGGACAGGGACACCTACAATGAGCAGTTCTTC
J gene: TRBJ1-2; D gene: .; V gene: TRBV6-5; clone size: .; CDR3 protein: CASSPLVFGYTF; CDR3 DNA: TGTGCCAGCAGTCCCCTGGTATTTGGCTACACCTTC
J gene: TRBJ2-1; D gene: TRBD2; V gene: TRBV12-5; clone size: .; CDR3 protein: CASVGTSSYNEQFF; CDR3 DNA: TGTGCTAGTGTAGGGACTAGCAGCTACAATGAGCAGTTCTTC
J gene: TRBJ1-1; D gene: TRBD1; V gene: TRBV4-2; clone size: few; CDR3 protein: CASSQVGTGGRTEAFF; CDR3 DNA: TGTGCCAGCAGCCAAGTTGGGACAGGGGGACGAACTGAAGCTTTCTTT
J gene: TRBJ2-5; D gene: TRBD1; V gene: TRBV11-2; clone size: .; CDR3 protein: CASSSQQGKETQYF; CDR3 DNA: TGTGCCAGCAGCTCTCAACAGGGGAAAGAGACCCAGTACTTC
J gene: TRBJ1-2; D gene: .; V gene: TRBV27; clone size: .; CDR3 protein: CASSQWGLQEPTF; CDR3 DNA: TGTGCCAGCAGTCAATGGGGATTACAGGAGCCAACCTTC
J gene: TRBJ2-5; D gene: .; V gene: TRBV7-4; clone size: .; CDR3 protein: CASSPGQRETQYF; CDR3 DNA: TGTGCCAGCAGTCCTGGACAGAGAGAGACCCAGTACTTC
J gene: TRBJ1-2; D gene: .; V gene: TRBV7-2; clone size: few; CDR3 protein: CASSLNTERGNGYTF; CDR3 DNA: TGTGCCAGCAGCTTAAACACCGAACGGGGAAATGGCTACACCTTC
J gene: TRBJ2-3; D gene: TRBD2; V gene: TRBV27; clone size: .; CDR3 protein: CASSLSQREAYTDTQYF; CDR3 DNA: TGTGCCAGCAGTTTATCTCAGCGGGAGGCCTACACAGATACGCAGTATTTT
J gene: TRBJ2-7; D gene: .; V gene: TRBV4-3; clone size: .; CDR3 protein: CASSQGTFYEQYF; CDR3 DNA: TGCGCCAGCAGCCAGGGGACATTTTACGAGCAGTACTTC
J gene: TRBJ2-3; D gene: .; V gene: TRBV14; clone size: .; CDR3 protein: CASSRIRLSSTDTQYF; CDR3 DNA: TGTGCCAGCAGCCGAATAAGACTATCTAGCACAGATACGCAGTATTTT
J gene: TRBJ2-4; D gene: TRBD2; V gene: TRBV10-3; clone size: .; CDR3 protein: CAISERLAENIQYF; CDR3 DNA: TGTGCCATCAGTGAGAGACTAGCGGAAAACATTCAGTACTTC
J gene: TRBJ1-2; D gene: .; V gene: TRBV7-9; clone size: .; CDR3 protein: CASSLEGIYGYTF; CDR3 DNA: TGTGCCAGCAGCTTAGAAGGGATTTATGGCTACACCTTC
J gene: TRBJ1-2; D gene: .; V gene: TRBV5-6; clone size: .; CDR3 protein: CASSLGAQGYGYTF; CDR3 DNA: TGTGCCAGCAGCTTAGGGGCTCAGGGGTATGGCTACACCTTC
J gene: TRBJ1-6; D gene: TRBD1; V gene: TRBV7-2; clone size: once; CDR3 protein: CASSPRTGDNSPLHF; CDR3 DNA: TGTGCCAGCAGCCCCCGGACAGGGGATAATTCACCCCTCCACTTT
J gene: TRBJ1-5; D gene: .; V gene: TRBV6-4; clone size: .; CDR3 protein: CASSEAYSNQPQHF; CDR3 DNA: TGTGCCAGCAGTGAGGCGTATAGCAATCAGCCCCAGCATTTT
J gene: TRBJ1-5; D gene: .; V gene: TRBV28; clone size: once; CDR3 protein: CASSLRNSYSNQPQHF; CDR3 DNA: TGTGCCAGCAGTTTGCGTAACAGTTATAGCAATCAGCCCCAGCATTTT
J gene: TRBJ2-1; D gene: TRBD2; V gene: TRBV5-1; clone size: few; CDR3 protein: CASSIGLAGGPSEQFF; CDR3 DNA: TGCGCCAGCAGCATCGGACTAGCGGGGGGGCCTAGTGAGCAGTTCTTC
J gene: TRBJ2-2; D gene: TRBD2; V gene: TRBV2; clone size: .; CDR3 protein: CASSVGLAGGPGGELFF; CDR3 DNA: TGTGCCAGCAGTGTGGGACTAGCGGGAGGGCCTGGCGGGGAGCTGTTTTTT
J gene: TRBJ2-3; D gene: .; V gene: TRBV2; clone size: .; CDR3 protein: CASSPDSPTQYF; CDR3 DNA: TGTGCCAGCAGTCCCGACAGTCCGACCCAGTATTTT
J gene: TRBJ2-1; D gene: TRBD2; V gene: TRBV9; clone size: .; CDR3 protein: CASSVGLAGAEGYNEQFF; CDR3 DNA: TGTGCCAGCAGCGTAGGGCTAGCGGGAGCCGAAGGGTACAATGAGCAGTTCTTC
J gene: TRBJ2-5; D gene: .; V gene: TRBV18; clone size: .; CDR3 protein: CASSPPTVKRETQYF; CDR3 DNA: TGTGCCAGCTCACCTCCTACAGTTAAACGCGAGACCCAGTACTTC
J gene: TRBJ1-4; D gene: TRBD1; V gene: TRBV7-7; clone size: .; CDR3 protein: CATSPGQGNEKLFF; CDR3 DNA: TGTGCTACAAGCCCGGGACAGGGGAATGAAAAACTGTTTTTT
J gene: TRBJ1-5; D gene: .; V gene: TRBV11-2; clone size: .; CDR3 protein: CASSPRLSNQPQHF; CDR3 DNA: TGTGCCAGCAGCCCAAGACTTAGCAATCAGCCCCAGCATTTT